This T cell receptor beta chain was sequenced during a study of CD8 T cells in Susac syndrome. The RNA, roughly 0.45 to 1 ug, was put through reverse transcription using random hexamers. TCRdb re-analysed the immunoSEQ multiplex PCR reads in MiXCR, keeping a single row per CDR3 protein. The sample contains 110,000 to 150,000 distinct CDR3 sequences, about 93% of which appear only once. In blood CD8+ and CD4+ T cells, TCR beta underwent sequencing. Trimming pared 6 bases from V and 4 bases from J, leaving 9 bases between. Germline values: CDR1 MNHEY, CDR2 SMNVEV (reference sequence). CDR3 size: 13 residues.

This sequence originates from a human donor in good health. The chain combines TRBV27 with TRBJ1-4; D might be TRBD1 (6 bases). Sequences were obtained from CD8+ T cells from PBMCs. The CDR3 coding sequence is TGTGCCAGCAGAGGACAGCATAATGAAAAACTGTTTTTT. Translating it yields CASRGQHNEKLFF.